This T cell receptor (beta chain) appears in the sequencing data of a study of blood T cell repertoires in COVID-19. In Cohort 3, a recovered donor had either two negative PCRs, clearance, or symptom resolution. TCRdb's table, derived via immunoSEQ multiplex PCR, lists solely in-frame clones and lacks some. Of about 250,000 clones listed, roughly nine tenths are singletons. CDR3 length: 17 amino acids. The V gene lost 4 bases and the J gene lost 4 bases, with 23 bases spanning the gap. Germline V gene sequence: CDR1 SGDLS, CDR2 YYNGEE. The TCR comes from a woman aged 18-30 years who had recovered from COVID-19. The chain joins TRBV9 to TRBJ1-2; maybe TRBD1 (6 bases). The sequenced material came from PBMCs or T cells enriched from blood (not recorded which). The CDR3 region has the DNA TGTGCCAGCAGCCCCCTGGACAGCTCATCCTTAATCTATGGCTACACCTTC. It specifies CASSPLDSSSLIYGYTF.